A selection of T cell receptor beta chains follows, all from one sample in a study of blood T cell repertoires in COVID-19. Sequencing was performed with immunoSEQ multiplex PCR; in TCRdb, only in-frame clones are kept and a portion is missing. This table holds 250,000 to 400,000 clones, about nine tenths found once. The sequencing sample was made of peripheral blood. These receptors originate from a woman aged 25 to 39 with COVID-19, enrolled during active disease. Each CDR3 is given with its conserved first and last residue. Fields, in order: V gene, D gene, clone size, J gene, CDR3 DNA, CDR3 protein. D genes are given only for firm matches. Expanded clones get a size class; other rows say once, few or many, or leave the size out.

TRBV2	TRBD2	.	TRBJ2-1	TGTGCCAGCAGTGAGGAACCGCGGGGGGGATACAATGAGCAGTTCTTC	CASSEEPRGGYNEQFF
TRBV13	.	.	TRBJ1-1	TGTGCCAGCAGCTTAACCCTAAACACTGAAGCTTTCTTT	CASSLTLNTEAFF
TRBV24-1	.	once	TRBJ1-1	TGTGCCACCAGTGATTTAGCGGACCGGAGCACTGAAGCTTTCTTT	CATSDLADRSTEAFF
TRBV3-1/TRBV3-2	.	.	TRBJ2-7	TGTGCCAGCAGCCAAACGGACAGCTACGAGCAGTACTTC	CASSQTDSYEQYF
TRBV21-1	.	few	TRBJ1-2	TGTGCCTATGTCGCAAGAGCTAACTATGGCTACACCTTC	CAYVARANYGYTF
TRBV28	.	few	TRBJ1-5	TGTGCCAGCGGAAGTGGGGGGACTGGCAATCAGCCCCAGCATTTT	CASGSGGTGNQPQHF
TRBV9	.	.	TRBJ1-5	TGTGCCAGCAGCGCTGACAACTATCAGCCCCAGCATTTT	CASSADNYQPQHF
TRBV4-3	TRBD1	once	TRBJ1-2	TGCGCCAGCAGCCAAGTGGGCAGGGGGCAAGGCTACACCTTC	CASSQVGRGQGYTF
TRBV28	TRBD2	once	TRBJ2-5	TGTGCCAGCAGTTGGAGCGGGGGGTACCAAGAGACCCAGTACTTC	CASSWSGGYQETQYF
TRBV30	.	.	TRBJ2-3	TGTGCCTGGAAGGGACAATACACAGATACGCAGTATTTT	CAWKGQYTDTQYF
TRBV9	TRBD1	.	TRBJ1-5	TGTGCCAGCAGCGTAGGAACAGGGGATAACAATCAGCCCCAGCATTTT	CASSVGTGDNNQPQHF
TRBV20-1	TRBD1	once	TRBJ1-5	TGCAGTGCTAGTCAACCAGCCTCAGGGGGCTATCAGCCCCAGCATTTT	CSASQPASGGYQPQHF
TRBV5-1	.	.	TRBJ2-1	TGCGCCAGCAGCTTTGGACAGGGCGGGGGCAATGAGCAGTTCTTC	CASSFGQGGGNEQFF